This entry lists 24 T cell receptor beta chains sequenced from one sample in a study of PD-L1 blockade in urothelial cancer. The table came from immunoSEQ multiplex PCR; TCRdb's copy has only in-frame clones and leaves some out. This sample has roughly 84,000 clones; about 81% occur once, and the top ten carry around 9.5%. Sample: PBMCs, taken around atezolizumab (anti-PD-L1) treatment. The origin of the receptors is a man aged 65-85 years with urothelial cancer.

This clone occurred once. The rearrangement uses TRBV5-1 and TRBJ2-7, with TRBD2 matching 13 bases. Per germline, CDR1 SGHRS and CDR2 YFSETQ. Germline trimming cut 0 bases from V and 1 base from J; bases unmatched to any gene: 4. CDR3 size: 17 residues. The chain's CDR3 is CASSLAGLAGSSYEQYF. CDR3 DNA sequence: TGCGCCAGCAGCTTGGCGGGACTAGCGGGGTCTTCCTACGAGCAGTACTTC.

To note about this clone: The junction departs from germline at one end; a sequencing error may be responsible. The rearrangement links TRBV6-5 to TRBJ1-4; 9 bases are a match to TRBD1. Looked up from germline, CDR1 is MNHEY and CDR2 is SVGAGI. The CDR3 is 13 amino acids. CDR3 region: CAISEDRGEKLFF. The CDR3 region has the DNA TGTGCCATCAGTGAGGACAGGGGTGAAAAACTGTTTTTT.

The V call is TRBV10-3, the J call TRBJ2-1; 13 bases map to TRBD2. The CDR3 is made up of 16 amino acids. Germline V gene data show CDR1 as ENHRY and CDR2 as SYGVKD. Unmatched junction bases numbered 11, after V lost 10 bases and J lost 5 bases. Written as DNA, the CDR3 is TGTGCCACCTCCGGGACTAGCGGGACCTTAAACAATGAGCAGTTCTTC. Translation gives CATSGTSGTLNNEQFF.

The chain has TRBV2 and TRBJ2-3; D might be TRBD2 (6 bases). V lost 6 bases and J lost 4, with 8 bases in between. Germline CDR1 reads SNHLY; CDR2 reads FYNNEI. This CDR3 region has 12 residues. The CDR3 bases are TGTGCCAGCAGGGGGGGAGCAGATACGCAGTATTTT. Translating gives CASRGGADTQYF. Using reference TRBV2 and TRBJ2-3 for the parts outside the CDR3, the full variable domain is EPEVTQTPSHQVTQMGQEVILRCVPISNHLYFYWYRQILGQKVEFLVSFYNNEISEKSEIFDDQFSVERPDGSNFTLKIRSTKLEDSAMYFCASRGGADTQYFGPGTRLTVL.

CDR3 nucleotides: TGTGCCACCAGCACCGCCGGGGGGGCGCCCTACAATGAGCAGTTCTTC. This encodes CATSTAGGAPYNEQFF. V and J are TRBV15 and TRBJ2-1; the match to TRBD2 covers 8 bases. Germline values: CDR1 LNHNV, CDR2 YYDKDF (reference sequence). The CDR3 has 16 amino acids. The V segment lost 4 bases and the J segment 2 bases; nucleotides outside the gene matches: 7.

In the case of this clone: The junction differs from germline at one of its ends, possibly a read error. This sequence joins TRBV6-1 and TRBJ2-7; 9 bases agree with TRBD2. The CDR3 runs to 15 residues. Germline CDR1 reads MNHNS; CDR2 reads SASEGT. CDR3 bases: TGTGTCAGCAGTAAAGTAGCGGGAGAGGAGTACGAGCAGTACTTC. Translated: CVSSKVAGEEYEQYF.

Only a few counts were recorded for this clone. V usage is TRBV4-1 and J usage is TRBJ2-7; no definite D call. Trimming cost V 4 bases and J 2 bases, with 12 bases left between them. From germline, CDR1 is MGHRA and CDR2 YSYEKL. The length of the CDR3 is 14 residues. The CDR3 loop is CASSRDQITYEQYF. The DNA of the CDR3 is TGCGCCAGCAGCCGAGACCAGATTACCTACGAGCAGTACTTC.

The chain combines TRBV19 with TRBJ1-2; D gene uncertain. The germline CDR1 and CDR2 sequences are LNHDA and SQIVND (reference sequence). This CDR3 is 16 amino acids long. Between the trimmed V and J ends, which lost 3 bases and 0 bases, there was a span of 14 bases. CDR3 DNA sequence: TGTGCCAGTAGTATTGAGGGCAGACTTTCTAACTATGGCTACACCTTC. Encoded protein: CASSIEGRLSNYGYTF.

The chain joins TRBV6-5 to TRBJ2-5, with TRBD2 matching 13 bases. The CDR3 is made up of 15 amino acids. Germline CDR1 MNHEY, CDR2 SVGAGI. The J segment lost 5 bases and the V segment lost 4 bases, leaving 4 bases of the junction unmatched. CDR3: CASSSSTSGGETQYF. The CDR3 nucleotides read TGTGCCAGCAGTTCCTCGACTAGCGGGGGGGAGACCCAGTACTTC.

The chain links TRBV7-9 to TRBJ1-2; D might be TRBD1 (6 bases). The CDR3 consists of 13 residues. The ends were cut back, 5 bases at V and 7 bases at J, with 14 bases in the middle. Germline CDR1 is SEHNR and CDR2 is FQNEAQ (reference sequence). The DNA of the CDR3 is TGTGCCAGCAGCCCACCAGGGGTGGTTGGCTACACCTTC. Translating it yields CASSPPGVVGYTF.

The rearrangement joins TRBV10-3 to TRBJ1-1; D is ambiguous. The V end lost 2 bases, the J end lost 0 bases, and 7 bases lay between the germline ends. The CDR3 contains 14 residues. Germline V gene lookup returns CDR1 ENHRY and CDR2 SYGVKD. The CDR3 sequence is CAISEAAMNTEAFF. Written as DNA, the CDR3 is TGTGCCATCAGTGAGGCAGCGATGAACACTGAAGCTTTCTTT.

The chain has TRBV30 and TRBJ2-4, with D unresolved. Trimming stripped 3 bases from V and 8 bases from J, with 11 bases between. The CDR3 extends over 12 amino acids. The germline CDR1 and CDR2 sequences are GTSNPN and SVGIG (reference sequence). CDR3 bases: TGTGCCTGGAGAGAGGCGGCGGACATTCAGTACTTC. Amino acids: CAWREAADIQYF.

For the CDR3, the DNA is TGTGCCAGCAGTTTATGGAGCGGAGCCTCCTACGAGCAGTACTTC. This sequence encodes CASSLWSGASYEQYF. The chain links TRBV27 to TRBJ2-7, with a possible D match to TRBD2 (5 bases). The ends were cut back, 1 base at V and 0 bases at J, with 10 bases in the middle. The CDR3 is 15 amino acids. Germline-derived CDR1 and CDR2 are MNHEY and SMNVEV (reference sequence).

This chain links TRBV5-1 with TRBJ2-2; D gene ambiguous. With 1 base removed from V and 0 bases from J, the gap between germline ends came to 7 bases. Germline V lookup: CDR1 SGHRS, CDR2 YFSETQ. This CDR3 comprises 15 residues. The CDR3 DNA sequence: TGCGCCAGCAGCTTGAACAGTGCGAACACCGGGGAGCTGTTTTTT. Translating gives CASSLNSANTGELFF. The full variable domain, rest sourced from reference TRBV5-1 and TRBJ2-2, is KAGVTQTPRYLIKTRGQQVTLSCSPISGHRSVSWYQQTPGQGLQFLFEYFSETQRNKGNFPGRFSGRQFSNSRSEMNVSTLELGDSALYLCASSLNSANTGELFFGEGSRLTVL.

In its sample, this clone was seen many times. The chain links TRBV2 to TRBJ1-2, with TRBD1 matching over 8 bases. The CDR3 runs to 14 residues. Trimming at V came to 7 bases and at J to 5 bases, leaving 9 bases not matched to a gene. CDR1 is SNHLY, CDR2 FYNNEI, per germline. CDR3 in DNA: TGTGCCAGCATTAACAACAGGGGGGAGTATGGCTACACCTTC. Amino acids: CASINNRGEYGYTF.

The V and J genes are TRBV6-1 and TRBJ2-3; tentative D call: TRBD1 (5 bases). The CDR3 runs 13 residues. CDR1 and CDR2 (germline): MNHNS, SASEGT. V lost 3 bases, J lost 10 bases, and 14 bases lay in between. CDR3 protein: CASSEGPRAPQYF. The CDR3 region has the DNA TGTGCCAGCAGTGAGGGGCCCAGGGCCCCGCAGTATTTT.

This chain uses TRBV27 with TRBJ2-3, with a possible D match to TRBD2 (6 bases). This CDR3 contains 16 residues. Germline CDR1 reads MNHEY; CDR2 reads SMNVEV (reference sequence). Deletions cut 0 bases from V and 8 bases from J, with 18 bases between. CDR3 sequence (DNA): TGTGCCAGCAGTTTATCGTCATTTCAGGGAGGAGTTACGCAGTATTTT. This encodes CASSLSSFQGGVTQYF.

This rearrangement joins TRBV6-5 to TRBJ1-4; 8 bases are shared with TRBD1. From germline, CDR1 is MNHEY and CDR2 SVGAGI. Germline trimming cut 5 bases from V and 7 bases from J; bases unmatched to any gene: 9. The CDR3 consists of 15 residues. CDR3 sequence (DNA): TGTGCCAGCAGTATTCAGACAGGGGAAGGTGAAAAACTGTTTTTT. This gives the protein CASSIQTGEGEKLFF.

The chain's CDR3 is CASSLRYEQFF. Here the CDR3 DNA reads TGTGCCAGCAGCCTCCGTTATGAGCAGTTCTTC. This rearrangement joins TRBV7-2 to TRBJ2-1, with no clear D. The CDR3 has 11 residues. Germline CDR1 reads SGHTA; CDR2 reads FQGNSA. Trimming cost V 5 bases and J 8 bases, with 7 bases left between them.

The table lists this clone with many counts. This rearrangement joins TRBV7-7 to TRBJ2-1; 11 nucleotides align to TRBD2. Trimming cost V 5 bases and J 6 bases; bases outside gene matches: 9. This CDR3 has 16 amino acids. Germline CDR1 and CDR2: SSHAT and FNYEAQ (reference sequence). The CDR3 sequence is CASSPSTSGASNEQFF. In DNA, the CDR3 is TGTGCCAGCAGCCCCTCGACTAGCGGGGCGAGCAATGAGCAGTTCTTC.

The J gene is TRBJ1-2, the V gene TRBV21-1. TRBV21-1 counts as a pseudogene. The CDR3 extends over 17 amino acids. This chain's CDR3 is CASSKEVGGGGGYGYTF. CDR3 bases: TGTGCCAGCAGCAAAGAAGTAGGTGGGGGGGGTGGCTATGGCTACACCTTC.

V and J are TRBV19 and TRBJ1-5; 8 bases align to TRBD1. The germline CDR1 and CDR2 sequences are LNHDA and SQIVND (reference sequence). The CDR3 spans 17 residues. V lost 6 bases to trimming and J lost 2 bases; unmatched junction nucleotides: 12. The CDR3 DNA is TGTGCCAGTAGCCGAACCCCCGGACAGGGTGGCAATCAGCCCCAGCATTTT. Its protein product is CASSRTPGQGGNQPQHF.

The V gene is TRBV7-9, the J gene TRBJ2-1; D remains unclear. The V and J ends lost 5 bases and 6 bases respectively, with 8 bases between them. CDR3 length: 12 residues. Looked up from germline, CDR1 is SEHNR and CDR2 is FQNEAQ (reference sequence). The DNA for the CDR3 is TGTGCCAGCAGCGTCGCGCTCAATGAGCAGTTCTTC. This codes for CASSVALNEQFF.

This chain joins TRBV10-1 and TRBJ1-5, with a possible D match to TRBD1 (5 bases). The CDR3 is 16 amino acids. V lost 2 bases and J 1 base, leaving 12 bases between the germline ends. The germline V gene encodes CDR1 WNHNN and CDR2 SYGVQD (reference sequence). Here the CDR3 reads CASSETGGGSNQPQHF. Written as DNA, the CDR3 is TGCGCCAGCAGTGAGACAGGTGGGGGGAGCAATCAGCCCCAGCATTTT.